The present entry profiles one T cell receptor (beta chain) with its context. What it binds is not known. Per germline, CDR1 SGHTA and CDR2 FQGNSA. The V segment lost 5 bases and the J segment 3 bases; nucleotides outside the gene matches: 9. The length of the CDR3 is 16 residues. This specimen belongs to a study of PD-L1 blockade in urothelial cancer. Data came from immunoSEQ multiplex PCR; TCRdb stores just in-frame clones and leaves some out. Altogether 90,000 to 120,000 clones are present, around 85% being singletons, with the ten largest covering 2% to 2.5%. Broader study findings: Durable-benefit cases showed more tumor-associated blood clone expansion at 3 weeks.

The sequence was obtained from a man in his fifties or sixties with urothelial cancer. This specimen was PBMCs, taken around atezolizumab (anti-PD-L1) treatment. This rearrangement joins TRBV7-2 to TRBJ2-3; TRBD1 aligns across 9 bases. The CDR3 loop is CASSTRQGVPTDTQYF. DNA of the CDR3: TGTGCCAGCAGCACCAGACAGGGGGTACCGACAGATACGCAGTATTTT.